The entry that follows covers one T cell receptor (beta chain) sequence. Its antigen is currently unknown. The junction had 12 bases not matched to a gene; V was cut back by 1 base and J by 3 bases. CDR1 and CDR2 from the germline V gene are LGHNA and YSLEER. CDR3 size: 18 residues. The data are from a study of radiotherapy plus CTLA-4 blockade in lung cancer. For the study at large: Objective responses occurred in 18% of patients; 25% to 35% had disease control. Study outcomes and limitations: Subsequent to radiotherapy plus ipilimumab, tumor-derived TCR clones underwent expansion in blood. Alongside interferon-beta, early blood T cell clone dynamics were reportedly the best predictor of response.

Assay used: immunoSEQ multiplex PCR; TCRdb lists only in-frame clones, some missing. The sample comprises about 82,000 clones, roughly 70% of which are singletons, and around 15% rests with the top ten. CTLA-4 blockade using ipilimumab, together with focal radiation, was received by patients with chemo-refractory metastatic non-small-cell lung cancer. This TCR was sampled from a human donor with non-small cell lung cancer that progressed on radiotherapy plus ipilimumab. The source material was peripheral blood, sampled from a patient treated with radiotherapy plus ipilimumab. This chain joins TRBV4-3 and TRBJ2-3, with 8 bases matching TRBD2. CDR3 DNA sequence: TGCGCCAGCAGCCAAGGCGGGGGGATCGGGGGTCCTACAGATACGCAGTATTTT. This translates into CASSQGGGIGGPTDTQYF.